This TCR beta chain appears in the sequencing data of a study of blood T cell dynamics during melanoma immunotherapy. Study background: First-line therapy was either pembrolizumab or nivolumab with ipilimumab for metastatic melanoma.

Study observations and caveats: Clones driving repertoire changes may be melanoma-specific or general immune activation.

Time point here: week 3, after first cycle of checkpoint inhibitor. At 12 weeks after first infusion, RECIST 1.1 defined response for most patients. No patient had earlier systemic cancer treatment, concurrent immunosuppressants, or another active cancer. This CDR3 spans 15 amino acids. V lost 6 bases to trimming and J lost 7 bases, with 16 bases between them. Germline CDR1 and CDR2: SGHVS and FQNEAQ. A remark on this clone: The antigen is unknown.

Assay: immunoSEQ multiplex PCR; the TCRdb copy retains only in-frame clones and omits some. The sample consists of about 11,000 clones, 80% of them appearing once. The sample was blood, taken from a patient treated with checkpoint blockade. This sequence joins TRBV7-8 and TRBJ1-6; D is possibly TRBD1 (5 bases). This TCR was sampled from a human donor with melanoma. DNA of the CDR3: TGTGCCAGCAGATACGCCGGGGCTGGCAATTCACCCCTCCACTTT. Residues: CASRYAGAGNSPLHF.